A selection of T cell receptor beta chains follows, all from one sample in a study of spatial heterogeneity in lung cancer. In TCRdb, the 5' RACE reads were re-called with MiXCR into one record per CDR3 protein. Of about 48,000 distinct CDR3 sequences in the sample, about 5.8% are singletons; the top ten hold around 10%. The sequences come from PBMCs, collected at surgery. The receptors stem from a male donor with early-stage non-small cell lung cancer. CDR3s leave out the opening cysteine and the closing phenylalanine or tryptophan.

v_gene,j_gene,CDR3aa
TRBV28,TRBJ2-1,ASRRSGMQF
TRBV15,TRBJ2-3,ATSRDPVLATDTQY
TRBV20-1,TRBJ2-3,SAPGLAGGLGTQY
TRBV5-1,TRBJ1-2,ASSLNRGQDGYT
TRBV20-1,TRBJ1-1,SARNPGTAGGSEAF
TRBV6-5,TRBJ2-1,ATRRDLSRNEQF
TRBV10-3,TRBJ2-5,AISESRGQGFETQY
TRBV6-6,TRBJ1-6,ASSYAGSPLH
TRBV29-1,TRBJ1-2,SVRQLGIYGYT
TRBV5-4,TRBJ2-5,ASSFGNSGRAPQETQY
TRBV11-1,TRBJ1-1,ASSPGTGDTEAF
TRBV5-5,TRBJ2-7,ASIFVRVDREV
TRBV30,TRBJ2-7,AWSVQGNDQY
TRBV30,TRBJ2-1,AWSPTTSGVYNEQF
TRBV7-9,TRBJ2-3,ASSSPRRGGRVSDTQY
TRBV7-2,TRBJ2-3,ASSAPLEYGGDTQY
TRBV20-1,TRBJ2-2,SAHGAGAANTGELF
TRBV6-5,TRBJ2-1,ASSFWTSGSGEQF
TRBV7-2,TRBJ1-5,ASSLAGWVGEPQH
TRBV6-5,TRBJ2-3,ASSPTSGRPTDTQY
TRBV19,TRBJ2-1,ASSIGVAGANEQF
TRBV6-1,TRBJ1-2,ASSEGVAGGMYGYT
TRBV7-9,TRBJ2-3,ASSLGLAGTGYGTDTQY
TRBV7-9,TRBJ2-7,ASSEDTGFEQY
TRBV5-1,TRBJ2-5,ASSLPTGGGFETQY
TRBV28,TRBJ1-3,ASRADGVSGNTIY
TRBV20-1,TRBJ2-1,SAADYRFPYEQF
TRBV5-1,TRBJ1-1,ASSHQGPEAF
TRBV9,TRBJ2-3,ASSEGREGIEDTQY
TRBV7-9,TRBJ1-1,ASSLARGRGEAF
TRBV3-1,TRBJ2-3,ASSHRLLSTDTQY
TRBV5-1,TRBJ2-3,ASSPQGAGVKADTQY
TRBV4-2,TRBJ2-7,ASSQEGTVSYEQY
TRBV30,TRBJ1-4,AWSDGTGVEKLF
TRBV15,TRBJ1-3,ATSRDLSAGNTIY
TRBV5-6,TRBJ1-4,ASSLKGLGKLF
TRBV20-1,TRBJ1-4,SASTALGSEKLF
TRBV6-5,TRBJ2-6,ASSSGTAGANVLT
TRBV7-9,TRBJ2-7,ASTPTGSTYEQY
TRBV14,TRBJ2-7,ASSQEVYEQY
TRBV6-2/TRBV6-3,TRBJ2-3,ASSPAASTDTQY
TRBV4-3,TRBJ1-5,ASSRDVGHPQH
TRBV7-2,TRBJ2-1,ASSSEYSVNEQF
TRBV20-1,TRBJ2-1,SARKASPYNEQF
TRBV3-1,TRBJ1-2,ASSQDPQGVRNGYT
TRBV4-2,TRBJ2-1,ASPIGESYNEQF
TRBV29-1,TRBJ2-7,SVRLGYEQY
TRBV7-2,TRBJ1-4,ASSLLGPGGNEKLF
TRBV30,TRBJ2-2,ALSLLGELF
TRBV7-6,TRBJ2-2,ASSLGTANTGELF
TRBV15,TRBJ1-1,ATSRGTGNTEAF
TRBV12-3/TRBV12-4,TRBJ2-1,ASSLREAAYNEQF
TRBV20-1,TRBJ1-6,SASRGGGNSPLH